These 28 T cell receptor beta chains were all obtained from the same sample, sequenced in a study of blood T cell repertoires in COVID-19. Here immunoSEQ multiplex PCR was the method, and the copy in TCRdb shows in-frame clones only, minus some. The sample includes about 150,000 clones, approximately 80% of them seen just once. The specimen was PBMCs or T cells enriched from blood (not recorded which). All receptors derive from a man aged 70 or older who had been exposed to COVID-19.

This clone showed up just a few times. The chain couples TRBV7-3 to TRBJ2-2; D is perhaps TRBD2 (6 bases). Germline V CDR1 and CDR2: SGHTA, FQGTGA. Trimming took off 0 bases at V and 0 bases at J, with 11 bases between the two ends. The CDR3 is 17 amino acids. The CDR3 nucleotides read TGTGCCAGCAGCTTAACAGGAGGACTAACGAACACCGGGGAGCTGTTTTTT. It codes for CASSLTGGLTNTGELFF.

The J gene is TRBJ1-6, the V gene TRBV5-5; 7 bases agree with TRBD1. With 6 bases clipped from V and 2 bases from J, the junction kept 8 bases outside the gene matches. Per germline, CDR1 SGHKS and CDR2 YYEKEE (reference sequence). This CDR3 is 16 amino acids long. The CDR3 reads CASTRQGGTYNSPLHF. In DNA, the CDR3 is TGTGCCAGCACCAGACAGGGCGGAACCTATAATTCACCCCTCCACTTT.

The chain carries TRBV27 and TRBJ1-5; 11 positions agree with TRBD1. V shed 3 bases, J shed 4 bases, and the junction held 2 bases outside the gene matches. In germline, CDR1 is MNHEY, CDR2 SMNVEV (reference sequence). The CDR3 totals 15 residues. The CDR3 coding sequence is TGTGCCAGCAGTTTCGGACAGGGGGCAAATCAGCCCCAGCATTTT. Amino acid sequence: CASSFGQGANQPQHF.

The J gene is TRBJ1-5, the V gene TRBV28; 7 bases fit TRBD1. The CDR3 is 15 amino acids. Trimming took 10 bases from V and 0 from J; bases not matched to a gene: 9. Germline-derived CDR1 and CDR2 are MDHEN and SYDVKM. CDR3 DNA: TGTGCCACCTGGACAGGTCCTTTTAGCAATCAGCCCCAGCATTTT. Translating it yields CATWTGPFSNQPQHF. The whole variable domain, filled in from reference TRBV28 and TRBJ1-5, reads DVKVTQSSRYLVKRTGEKVFLECVQDMDHENMFWYRQDPGLGLRLIYFSYDVKMKEKGDIPEGYSVSREKKERFSLILESASTNQTSMYLCATWTGPFSNQPQHFGDGTRLSIL.

This clone has just a few counts. V is TRBV5-1 and J is TRBJ2-7, with 14 bases identical to TRBD2. The V segment lost 5 bases and the J segment 1 base; nucleotides outside the gene matches: 8. CDR3 length: 17 amino acids. Germline CDR1 is SGHRS and CDR2 is YFSETQ. The CDR3 spells CASRAGTSGSSSYEQYF. CDR3 coding DNA: TGCGCCAGCAGGGCCGGGACTAGCGGGAGTTCATCCTACGAGCAGTACTTC.

This rearrangement joins TRBV28 to TRBJ2-7; 7 bases are shared with TRBD1. There are 14 residues in the CDR3. V dropped 7 bases and J dropped 1; count of bases not matched to a gene: 7. Germline CDR1 and CDR2: MDHEN and SYDVKM. CDR3 region: CASNRQGISYEQYF. CDR3 sequence (DNA): TGTGCCAGCAATAGACAGGGCATTTCCTACGAGCAGTACTTC.

This sequence joins TRBV7-2 and TRBJ1-2, with 8 bases fitting TRBD1. CDR3 size: 14 residues. In germline, CDR1 is SGHTA, CDR2 FQGNSA. V was clipped by 8 bases and J by 1 base; unmatched bases: 6. CDR3 loop: CASLPGQGNYGYTF. In nucleotides, the CDR3 is TGTGCCAGCCTTCCCGGACAGGGTAACTATGGCTACACCTTC.

V gene TRBV9 combines with J gene TRBJ1-1; D is uncertain. V was cut by 0 bases and J by 1 base, with 10 bases left in between. The CDR3 sequence is 15 residues long. Germline V gene lookup returns CDR1 SGDLS and CDR2 YYNGEE. DNA of the CDR3: TGTGCCAGCAGCGTAGTGGGCGGGAGGAACACTGAAGCTTTCTTT. Encoded protein: CASSVVGGRNTEAFF.

V is TRBV4-3 and J is TRBJ1-1; 7 bases match TRBD1. V dropped 0 bases and J dropped 1; count of bases not matched to a gene: 5. Germline V gives CDR1 LGHNA, CDR2 YSLEER. The CDR3 has 16 residues. The CDR3, as DNA: TGCGCCAGCAGCCAAGATGGGGGACAGAGGAACACTGAAGCTTTCTTT. This codes for CASSQDGGQRNTEAFF.

The V gene is TRBV7-2, the J gene TRBJ2-7; the match to TRBD1 covers 9 bases. This CDR3 has 14 amino acids. Germline lookup yields CDR1 SGHTA and CDR2 FQGNSA. V shed 4 bases, J shed 4 bases, and the junction held 5 bases outside the gene matches. Here the CDR3 reads CASSSDRGGYEQYF. The CDR3 DNA is TGTGCCAGCAGCTCCGACAGGGGGGGATACGAGCAGTACTTC.

The rearrangement links TRBV12-3 or TRBV12-4 to TRBJ2-3; D unclear. V dropped 2 bases and J dropped 4 bases, with 7 bases sitting between them. The CDR3 has 13 amino acids. Written as DNA, the CDR3 is TGTGCCAGCAGTTTAACACGGGCAGATACGCAGTATTTT. Protein: CASSLTRADTQYF.

V is TRBV2 and J is TRBJ1-4, with 9 nucleotides matching TRBD1. Trimming took 7 bases from V and 4 from J; bases not matched to a gene: 4. CDR1 is SNHLY and CDR2 is FYNNEI in the germline V gene. The CDR3 is made up of 14 amino acids. The CDR3 coding sequence is TGTGCCAGCAACAGGGGGCCTGTTAATGAAAAACTGTTTTTT. It encodes CASNRGPVNEKLFF. Full variable domain (missing parts from reference TRBV2 and TRBJ1-4): EPEVTQTPSHQVTQMGQEVILRCVPISNHLYFYWYRQILGQKVEFLVSFYNNEISEKSEIFDDQFSVERPDGSNFTLKIRSTKLEDSAMYFCASNRGPVNEKLFFGSGTQLSVL.

This chain links TRBV6-5 with TRBJ1-1, with unresolved D. This CDR3 has 14 amino acids. V dropped 4 bases and J dropped 5 bases, with 14 bases sitting between them. The germline V gene has CDR1 MNHEY and CDR2 SVGAGI. The CDR3 spells CASSWRGRETEAFF. The CDR3 DNA is TGTGCCAGCAGTTGGCGGGGTCGGGAGACTGAAGCTTTCTTT.

V gene TRBV5-1 combines with J gene TRBJ1-2; D gene unclear. There are 13 residues in the CDR3. Germline CDR1 SGHRS, CDR2 YFSETQ. Trimming pared 4 bases from V and 8 bases from J, leaving 15 bases between. The chain's CDR3 is CASSEEGGYGYTF. For the CDR3, the DNA is TGCGCCAGCAGCGAGGAGGGAGGGTACGGCTACACCTTC.

This sequence joins TRBV25-1 and TRBJ2-5; 7 nucleotides match TRBD2. The trim removed 3 bases at V and 3 bases at J, leaving 10 bases unmatched. CDR3 length equals 16 residues. Per germline, CDR1 MGHDK and CDR2 SYGVNS. The CDR3 here is CASSEGGGGLKETQYF. The CDR3 nucleotides are TGTGCCAGCAGTGAGGGGGGGGGAGGGCTAAAAGAGACCCAGTACTTC. The variable domain in full, completed from reference TRBV25-1 and TRBJ2-5, reads EADIYQTPRYLVIGTGKKITLECSQTMGHDKMYWYQQDPGMELHLIHYSYGVNSTEKGDLSSESTVSRIRTEHFPLTLESARPSHTSQYLCASSEGGGGLKETQYFGPGTRLLVL.

V and J are TRBV6-5 and TRBJ1-1, with 7 bases aligning to TRBD1. Germline values: CDR1 MNHEY, CDR2 SVGAGI. V shed 4 bases, J shed 5 bases, and the junction held 10 bases outside the gene matches. There are 15 residues in the CDR3. The CDR3 here is CASSSAGGVNTEAFF. The CDR3, as DNA: TGTGCCAGCAGTTCCGCAGGGGGAGTAAATACTGAAGCTTTCTTT.

The chain is built from TRBV4-2 and TRBJ2-5; 13 bases map to TRBD2. Looked up from germline, CDR1 is LGHNA and CDR2 is YNFKEQ. This CDR3 is built from 18 residues. The trim removed 0 bases at V and 2 bases at J, leaving 6 bases unmatched. CDR3 coding DNA: TGTGCCAGCAGCCAAGACCGGAGGACTAGCGGGGGACAAGAGACCCAGTACTTC. Translated: CASSQDRRTSGGQETQYF.

The chain recombines TRBV19 with TRBJ1-2, with D perhaps TRBD1 (6 bases). Trimming pared 4 bases from V and 3 bases from J, leaving 18 bases between. Germline lookup yields CDR1 LNHDA and CDR2 SQIVND (reference sequence). The CDR3 has 16 amino acids. The CDR3 nucleotides are TGTGCCAGTAGTAACACAGGGAGGGGTAAAGACTATGGCTACACCTTC. The encoded protein is CASSNTGRGKDYGYTF.

This clone was observed a few times. This chain joins TRBV9 and TRBJ2-7; no reliable D call. CDR1 SGDLS and CDR2 YYNGEE come from the germline V gene. The CDR3 totals 14 residues. Trimming took off 0 bases at V and 0 bases at J, with 7 bases between the two ends. The DNA for the CDR3 is TGTGCCAGCAGCGTAGATTCCTACTCCTACGAGCAGTACTTC. This codes for CASSVDSYSYEQYF.

The chain has TRBV9 and TRBJ2-1, with D perhaps matching TRBD2 (6 bases). This CDR3 has 15 residues. CDR1 is SGDLS, CDR2 YYNGEE, per germline. Trimming shortened V by 4 bases and J by 6 bases, and 17 bases separated the two germline ends. CDR3 protein: CASSPTTSARNEQFF. Written as DNA, the CDR3 is TGTGCCAGCAGCCCGACGACTAGTGCTCGCAATGAGCAGTTCTTC.

This sequence joins TRBV2 and TRBJ1-2; 8 positions match TRBD1. J lost 8 bases, V lost 6 bases, and 11 bases had no gene match. The CDR3 consists of 14 residues. Germline-derived CDR1 and CDR2 are SNHLY and FYNNEI. CDR3 DNA: TGTGCCAGCAGCCTCCTGACAGGGGCCGGGGGCTACACCTTC. This codes for CASSLLTGAGGYTF.

The chain joins TRBV27 to TRBJ1-1, with no clear D. The V end lost 9 bases, the J end lost 1 base, and 12 bases lay between the germline ends. Germline CDR1 is MNHEY and CDR2 is SMNVEV (reference sequence). This CDR3 is built from 13 residues. CDR3 sequence: CARNGEQNTEAFF. In DNA, the CDR3 is TGTGCCAGAAACGGGGAGCAGAACACTGAAGCTTTCTTT.

The chain uses TRBV27 and TRBJ1-4; D call uncertain. The CDR3 has 14 residues. CDR1 MNHEY and CDR2 SMNVEV come from the germline V gene (reference sequence). The V gene lost 0 bases and the J gene lost 7 bases, with 9 bases spanning the gap. This CDR3 is CASSLSVSFEKLFF. CDR3 in DNA: TGTGCCAGCAGTTTATCGGTCAGTTTTGAAAAACTGTTTTTT.

V and J are TRBV14 and TRBJ1-1; a possible D gene is TRBD1 (6 bases). The V end was cut by 0 bases, the J end by 0 bases, with 11 bases between. The CDR3 runs to 16 residues. Per germline, CDR1 SGHDN and CDR2 FVKESK. CDR3 protein: CASSQDWGHLNTEAFF. The CDR3, as DNA: TGTGCCAGCAGCCAAGATTGGGGACACTTGAACACTGAAGCTTTCTTT.

This rearrangement joins TRBV10-3 to TRBJ2-1; 9 bases line up with TRBD2. Losses at the gene ends were 0 bases for V and 3 bases for J; bases not matched to a gene: 3. The CDR3 spans 16 residues. CDR1 and CDR2 (germline): ENHRY, SYGVKD. Here the CDR3 reads CAISESGLALYNEQFF. Written as DNA, the CDR3 is TGTGCCATCAGTGAGTCGGGACTAGCCCTCTACAATGAGCAGTTCTTC.

The rearrangement links TRBV7-9 to TRBJ1-1; tentatively, D is TRBD1 (6 bases). The CDR3 has 17 residues. Germline assignment: CDR1 SEHNR and CDR2 FQNEAQ (reference sequence). Trimming stripped 5 bases from V and 4 bases from J, with 23 bases between. CDR3 nucleotide sequence: TGTGCCAGCAGCACGAGCGCCAGTACAGGGCTATTCACTGAAGCTTTCTTT. As protein: CASSTSASTGLFTEAFF.

The chain couples TRBV3-1 (or the pseudogene TRBV3-2) to TRBJ2-3; 16 bases fit TRBD2. Germline values: CDR1 LGHDT, CDR2 YNNKEL (reference sequence). The CDR3 totals 15 residues. V dropped 8 bases and J dropped 5; count of bases not matched to a gene: 4. Here the CDR3 reads CASRGLAGGIDTQYF. In DNA, the CDR3 is TGTGCCAGCCGGGGACTAGCGGGGGGGATAGATACGCAGTATTTT.

The rearrangement joins TRBV7-2 to TRBJ2-3, with TRBD2 matching 7 bases. Per germline, CDR1 SGHTA and CDR2 FQGNSA. CDR3 length equals 14 residues. The V and J ends lost 4 bases and 4 bases, in that order; junction bases with no gene match: 5. CDR3 nucleotide sequence: TGTGCCAGCAGCTCCTCGGGGGGTGCAGATACGCAGTATTTT. Translation: CASSSSGGADTQYF.